A selection of T cell receptor beta chains follows, all from one sample in a study of blood T cell repertoires in COVID-19. TCRdb's copy holds only in-frame clones and misses some; the assay was immunoSEQ multiplex PCR. The table has some 140,000 clones, roughly four fifths seen once. The specimen was peripheral blood. These receptors all come from a woman aged 55-69 years with acute or convalescent COVID-19. Both conserved end residues are part of each CDR3. The order of the fields is V gene, J gene, CDR3 length, clone size, D gene, CDR3 DNA, CDR3 protein. D genes are given only for firm matches. Clone size is stated in some rows and not others, as once, few, many or a class when expanded.

v_call: TRBV10-1
j_call: TRBJ2-1
cdr3_length: 13
clone_size: NA
d_call: TRBD2
cdr3_nt: TGCGCCAGCAGTGGTCTAGCGGACAATGAGCAGTTCTTC
cdr3_aa: CASSGLADNEQFF

v_call: TRBV15
j_call: TRBJ1-1
cdr3_length: 15
clone_size: NA
d_call: NA
cdr3_nt: TGTGCCACCAGCAGAGAGGTCCGGAGGGGCACTGAAGCTTTCTTT
cdr3_aa: CATSREVRRGTEAFF

v_call: TRBV7-9
j_call: TRBJ1-3
cdr3_length: 13
clone_size: NA
d_call: NA
cdr3_nt: TGTGCCAGCAGCAAGGACAGAGGAAACACCATATATTTT
cdr3_aa: CASSKDRGNTIYF

v_call: TRBV10-2
j_call: TRBJ2-2
cdr3_length: 15
clone_size: NA
d_call: TRBD2
cdr3_nt: TGCGCCAGCAGGAGCGGGGGGGCGGGCACCGGGGAGCTGTTTTTT
cdr3_aa: CASRSGGAGTGELFF

v_call: TRBV6-1
j_call: TRBJ2-7
cdr3_length: 15
clone_size: NA
d_call: TRBD1
cdr3_nt: TGTGCCAGCAGTGAGGGACAGGGTTTTGTTTACGAGCAGTACTTC
cdr3_aa: CASSEGQGFVYEQYF

v_call: TRBV19
j_call: TRBJ1-2
cdr3_length: 15
clone_size: NA
d_call: TRBD1
cdr3_nt: TGTGCCAGTAGTATCCGGGACAGGGGATGGGATCCTAGGGCCTTC
cdr3_aa: CASSIRDRGWDPRAF

v_call: TRBV18
j_call: TRBJ2-2
cdr3_length: 16
clone_size: NA
d_call: TRBD2
cdr3_nt: TGTGCCAGCTCACCGCGGACTAGCGGAAACACCGGGGAGCTGTTTTTT
cdr3_aa: CASSPRTSGNTGELFF

v_call: TRBV7-9
j_call: TRBJ1-4
cdr3_length: 14
clone_size: NA
d_call: TRBD1
cdr3_nt: TGTGCCAGCAGCCTTGGGACAGCTAATGAAAAACTGTTTTTT
cdr3_aa: CASSLGTANEKLFF

v_call: TRBV7-9
j_call: TRBJ1-2
cdr3_length: 16
clone_size: NA
d_call: TRBD1
cdr3_nt: TGTGCCAGCAGCTTACTTCAGGGGGCTGCTAACTATGGCTACACCTTC
cdr3_aa: CASSLLQGAANYGYTF

v_call: TRBV14
j_call: TRBJ1-6
cdr3_length: 13
clone_size: once
d_call: NA
cdr3_nt: TGTGCCAGCAGCCCCTTTAGCAATTCACCCCTCCACTTT
cdr3_aa: CASSPFSNSPLHF

v_call: TRBV20-1
j_call: TRBJ1-2
cdr3_length: 10
clone_size: NA
d_call: NA
cdr3_nt: TGCAGTGCCCGGAACTATGGCTACACCTTC
cdr3_aa: CSARNYGYTF

v_call: TRBV27
j_call: TRBJ1-1
cdr3_length: 15
clone_size: NA
d_call: TRBD1
cdr3_nt: TGTGCCAGCAGCGCTCGGACAGGAGGGGGGACTGAAGCTTTCTTT
cdr3_aa: CASSARTGGGTEAFF

v_call: TRBV27
j_call: TRBJ1-5
cdr3_length: 13
clone_size: NA
d_call: NA
cdr3_nt: TGTGCCAGCAGTTTATCCGACAGAACGCCCCAGCATTTT
cdr3_aa: CASSLSDRTPQHF

v_call: TRBV19
j_call: TRBJ2-1
cdr3_length: 14
clone_size: few
d_call: TRBD2
cdr3_nt: TGTGCCAGTAGCGACCTAGCGGGGGGGAATGAGCAGTTCTTC
cdr3_aa: CASSDLAGGNEQFF

v_call: TRBV4-2
j_call: TRBJ1-1
cdr3_length: 15
clone_size: NA
d_call: NA
cdr3_nt: TGTGCCAGCAGCCGGGACGGGACAACGAACACTGAAGCTTTCTTT
cdr3_aa: CASSRDGTTNTEAFF

v_call: TRBV5-4
j_call: TRBJ2-2
cdr3_length: 19
clone_size: NA
d_call: TRBD1
cdr3_nt: TGTGCCAGCAGCAAAGAAGGGGACAGGGTCACCGCGAACACCGGGGAGCTGTTTTTT
cdr3_aa: CASSKEGDRVTANTGELFF

v_call: TRBV11-2
j_call: TRBJ1-6
cdr3_length: 14
clone_size: NA
d_call: NA
cdr3_nt: TGTGCCAGCAGCCAACAGACGGCGAATTCACCCCTCCACTTT
cdr3_aa: CASSQQTANSPLHF

v_call: TRBV12-3/TRBV12-4
j_call: TRBJ2-4
cdr3_length: 13
clone_size: NA
d_call: NA
cdr3_nt: TGTGCCAGCAGACGGACGACAGTAAACATTCAGTACTTC
cdr3_aa: CASRRTTVNIQYF

v_call: TRBV30
j_call: TRBJ1-5
cdr3_length: 15
clone_size: NA
d_call: NA
cdr3_nt: TGTGCCTGGAGTGACCCTTCAGGGGCCAATCAGCCCCAGCATTTT
cdr3_aa: CAWSDPSGANQPQHF

v_call: TRBV7-2
j_call: TRBJ2-7
cdr3_length: 14
clone_size: NA
d_call: TRBD2
cdr3_nt: TGTGCCAGCAGCTTAAGCGGGGGAACCTACGAGCAGTACTTC
cdr3_aa: CASSLSGGTYEQYF

v_call: TRBV2
j_call: TRBJ1-4
cdr3_length: 13
clone_size: NA
d_call: NA
cdr3_nt: TGTGCCAGCAGTGGACAGGCGGGTGAAAAACTGTTTTTT
cdr3_aa: CASSGQAGEKLFF

v_call: TRBV5-4
j_call: TRBJ2-5
cdr3_length: 18
clone_size: NA
d_call: NA
cdr3_nt: TGTGCCAGCAGCTTGGCCTATTTAGCTGGGGGCGCCCAAGAGACCCAGTACTTC
cdr3_aa: CASSLAYLAGGAQETQYF

v_call: TRBV6-6
j_call: TRBJ1-5
cdr3_length: 15
clone_size: NA
d_call: NA
cdr3_nt: TGTGCCAGCATTCCGACAGGCCATAGCAATCAGCCCCAGCATTTT
cdr3_aa: CASIPTGHSNQPQHF

v_call: TRBV24-1
j_call: TRBJ2-5
cdr3_length: 15
clone_size: NA
d_call: TRBD2
cdr3_nt: TGTGCCACCAGTGAACCGACTAGCGGACAAGAGACCCAGTACTTC
cdr3_aa: CATSEPTSGQETQYF

v_call: TRBV6-5
j_call: TRBJ1-5
cdr3_length: 15
clone_size: few
d_call: NA
cdr3_nt: TGTGCCAGCTCCGGGGGGGGACGGAGCAATCAGCCCCAGCATTTT
cdr3_aa: CASSGGGRSNQPQHF

v_call: TRBV28
j_call: TRBJ1-2
cdr3_length: 15
clone_size: NA
d_call: TRBD1
cdr3_nt: TGTGCCAGCAGTCCGCGGGACAGGGGTGACTATGGCTACACCTTC
cdr3_aa: CASSPRDRGDYGYTF

v_call: TRBV24-1
j_call: TRBJ1-2
cdr3_length: 14
clone_size: once
d_call: TRBD1
cdr3_nt: TGTGCCACCAGTAGATCACAGGGGAACTATGGCTACACCTTC
cdr3_aa: CATSRSQGNYGYTF

v_call: TRBV29-1
j_call: TRBJ1-1
cdr3_length: 13
clone_size: NA
d_call: TRBD1
cdr3_nt: TGCAGCACAAGGACAGGGGGCAACACTGAAGCTTTCTTT
cdr3_aa: CSTRTGGNTEAFF